The rows below give T cell receptor beta chains drawn from one sample of a study of Graves' ophthalmopathy and Graves' hyperthyroidism. Via MiXCR, TCRdb re-called the multiplex PCR reads, giving one row per CDR3 protein. The sample yields approximately 700,000 distinct CDR3 sequences, approximately 40% seen once. Sequencing input: peripheral blood. The source is an adult man with Graves' ophthalmopathy. Both conserved end residues are part of each CDR3. Clone size is shown for a subset of rows, as once, few, many or a class of expanded clone.

J: TRBJ2-5
size: few
V: TRBV19
length: 14
CDR3: CASSIDRERATQYF

J: TRBJ2-3
size: NA
V: TRBV2
length: 14
CDR3: CASMLYRGPDTQYF

J: TRBJ2-7
size: NA
V: TRBV11-2
length: 15
CDR3: CASSVYGREGGEQYF

J: TRBJ2-7
size: NA
V: TRBV19
length: 15
CDR3: CASSIRAGVVYEQYF

J: TRBJ2-5
size: many
V: TRBV15
length: 17
CDR3: CATRRDRTSGYVETQYF

J: TRBJ1-2
size: many
V: TRBV7-2
length: 15
CDR3: CASIRQTGGGYGYTF

J: TRBJ1-1
size: NA
V: TRBV13
length: 15
CDR3: CASSTGAHDAAEAFF

J: TRBJ1-2
size: once
V: TRBV10-3
length: 14
CDR3: CAISGTGLLRGYTF

J: TRBJ2-5
size: NA
V: TRBV2
length: 15
CDR3: CASRAGEGGLETQYF

J: TRBJ1-1
size: NA
V: TRBV20-1
length: 13
CDR3: CSILTGEYTEAFF

J: TRBJ2-2
size: few
V: TRBV4-3
length: 18
CDR3: CASSAPLGGTTNTGELFF

J: TRBJ2-7
size: NA
V: TRBV10-3
length: 12
CDR3: CATGTGTYEQYF

J: TRBJ2-7
size: NA
V: TRBV10-3
length: 14
CDR3: CASSPTAGVLEQYF

J: TRBJ2-7
size: few
V: TRBV5-8
length: 13
CDR3: CASSPREGTEQYF

J: TRBJ1-3
size: NA
V: TRBV11-2
length: 15
CDR3: CASSRKGVAGNTIYF

J: TRBJ2-7
size: many
V: TRBV7-2
length: 13
CDR3: CASSLAGNNRQYF

J: TRBJ1-5
size: many
V: TRBV7-8
length: 14
CDR3: CASSRVRGAQPQHF

J: TRBJ2-7
size: NA
V: TRBV9
length: 15
CDR3: CASSVGGGTSYEQYF

J: TRBJ1-4
size: few
V: TRBV25-1
length: 15
CDR3: CASSLVRTYNEKLFF

J: TRBJ2-7
size: many
V: TRBV7-8
length: 12
CDR3: CASRTGTYEQYF

J: TRBJ2-5
size: NA
V: TRBV20-1
length: 14
CDR3: CSARGSGGPGPAYF

J: TRBJ1-2
size: NA
V: TRBV10-2
length: 14
CDR3: CASRETGGAEGYTF

J: TRBJ2-7
size: few
V: TRBV2
length: 12
CDR3: CASQGAEYEQYF

J: TRBJ1-2
size: few
V: TRBV7-4
length: 13
CDR3: CASRTSRGGGYTF

J: TRBJ1-2
size: many
V: TRBV7-9
length: 14
CDR3: CASSPGTASPGYTF

J: TRBJ1-6
size: few
V: TRBV20-1
length: 15
CDR3: CSARGSTPMKAPLHF

J: TRBJ1-4
size: NA
V: TRBV2
length: 13
CDR3: CASSDGPGEKLFF

J: TRBJ2-7
size: many
V: TRBV10-3
length: 11
CDR3: CAIGGDYEQYF

J: TRBJ2-2
size: NA
V: TRBV25-1
length: 15
CDR3: CASSEVRGNTGELFF

J: TRBJ1-2
size: many
V: TRBV19
length: 14
CDR3: CASSTPYRVGGYTF

J: TRBJ2-5
size: many
V: TRBV11-2
length: 15
CDR3: CASSLDWGESETQYF

J: NA
size: NA
V: TRBV7-3
length: 13
CDR3: CASSFSRSETQYF

J: TRBJ2-2
size: NA
V: TRBV20-1
length: 16
CDR3: CSAPGLAGSNTGELFF

J: TRBJ2-7
size: NA
V: TRBV10-3
length: 16
CDR3: CASSDAGTSGIREQYF

J: TRBJ1-5
size: many
V: TRBV10-2
length: 16
CDR3: CASSDSGRGGDQPQHF

J: TRBJ1-2
size: once
V: TRBV6-6
length: 13
CDR3: CASSNRQGNGYAF

J: TRBJ2-5
size: many
V: TRBV7-8
length: 15
CDR3: CASSSTAGEAETQYF

J: TRBJ1-1
size: few
V: TRBV2
length: 13
CDR3: CASSREGGTEAFF

J: TRBJ2-7
size: NA
V: TRBV11-2
length: 14
CDR3: CASSSNTENYEQYF

J: TRBJ1-4
size: few
V: TRBV7-2
length: 17
CDR3: CASSWTASGTGREKLFF

J: TRBJ1-1
size: many
V: TRBV19
length: 14
CDR3: CATRVSASNTEAFF

J: TRBJ1-1
size: NA
V: TRBV7-7
length: 16
CDR3: CASSFPTGGINTEAFF

J: TRBJ2-3
size: few
V: TRBV29-1
length: 12
CDR3: CSVELGTDTQYF

J: TRBJ2-2
size: many
V: TRBV7-8
length: 13
CDR3: CASSSQGVGELFF

J: TRBJ1-4
size: many
V: TRBV29-1
length: 14
CDR3: CSVAGQGTIEKLFF

J: TRBJ2-7
size: NA
V: TRBV10-2
length: 15
CDR3: CASSERDRASYEQYF

J: TRBJ1-1
size: many
V: TRBV9
length: 15
CDR3: CASSVGGRGTTEAFF

J: TRBJ1-5
size: NA
V: TRBV19
length: 14
CDR3: CASTNDYSNQPQHF

J: TRBJ1-4
size: many
V: TRBV9
length: 16
CDR3: CASSVGQGGIGEKLFF

J: TRBJ2-7
size: NA
V: TRBV4-1
length: 16
CDR3: CASSQDRQGSSYEQYF

J: TRBJ1-4
size: many
V: TRBV29-1
length: 16
CDR3: CSVADKRTSTNEKLFF

J: TRBJ2-7
size: many
V: TRBV11-2
length: 11
CDR3: CASSSPYEQYF

J: TRBJ2-7
size: NA
V: TRBV2
length: 13
CDR3: CASLATGPYEQYF

J: TRBJ2-5
size: NA
V: TRBV12-3/TRBV12-4
length: 14
CDR3: CASSPWDDEETQYF

J: TRBJ2-2
size: few
V: TRBV10-3
length: 13
CDR3: CASRPDGTGELFF

J: TRBJ1-6
size: NA
V: TRBV4-3
length: 16
CDR3: CASSQDWGRGNSPLHF

J: TRBJ1-5
size: NA
V: TRBV19
length: 14
CDR3: CASNIQGSSGPQHF

J: TRBJ2-7
size: NA
V: TRBV2
length: 16
CDR3: CASSQVRASGNYEQYF

J: TRBJ1-2
size: NA
V: TRBV20-1
length: 14
CDR3: CSAREDGASYGYTF